Following are 20 T cell receptor beta chains from one sample sequenced in a study of blood T cell repertoires in COVID-19. Assay used: immunoSEQ multiplex PCR; TCRdb lists only in-frame clones, some missing. The repertoire has fewer than 250,000 clones, under 85% of them found once; the top ten carry more than 5%. The sequenced sample consisted of peripheral blood. These receptors all stem from a human donor in a cohort sampled during active COVID-19.

The sample holds a few counts of this clone. This rearrangement joins TRBV3-1 (or the pseudogene TRBV3-2) to TRBJ2-7; 9 bases map to TRBD1. CDR3 length equals 15 residues. Germline V gene lookup returns CDR1 LGHDT and CDR2 YNNKEL (reference sequence). V was clipped by 6 bases and J by 3 bases; unmatched bases: 9. In nucleotides, the CDR3 is TGTGCCAGCAGTCAGGGACAGGGATTTTTCTACGAGCAGTACTTC. Translation gives CASSQGQGFFYEQYF.

This chain uses TRBV10-3 with TRBJ2-3; 12 bases are a match to TRBD2. Germline lookup yields CDR1 ENHRY and CDR2 SYGVKD. Trimming removed 6 bases from V and 1 base from J; junction bases left unmatched: 2. This CDR3 spans 15 amino acids. For the CDR3, the DNA is TGTGCCATCAGGACTAGCGGGAGCCGCACAGATACGCAGTATTTT. This sequence encodes CAIRTSGSRTDTQYF.

The chain recombines TRBV4-1 with TRBJ1-2; 9 bases align to TRBD1. V trimming: 1 base; J trimming: 7 bases; junction bases outside the gene matches: 4. Looked up from germline, CDR1 is MGHRA and CDR2 is YSYEKL. The CDR3 runs to 14 residues. CDR3 DNA: TGCGCCAGCAGCCAAGGGACAGGGGACGGTGGCTACACCTTC. Its translation is CASSQGTGDGGYTF.

The rearrangement joins TRBV6-2 or TRBV6-3 to TRBJ1-5, with D possibly matching TRBD1 (6 bases). Germline assignment: CDR1 MNHEY and CDR2 SVGEGT. Trimming pared 0 bases from V and 3 bases from J, leaving 18 bases between. This CDR3 spans 18 amino acids. CDR3 residues: CASSYSFRGGQYNQPQHF. CDR3 DNA: TGTGCCAGCAGTTACTCGTTTAGGGGTGGACAGTACAATCAGCCCCAGCATTTT.

V gene TRBV2 combines with J gene TRBJ1-4; D perhaps matches TRBD1 (5 bases). Trimming cost V 7 bases and J 5 bases, with 14 bases left between them. CDR1 and CDR2 from the germline V gene are SNHLY and FYNNEI. The CDR3 contains 14 residues. The CDR3 sequence: CASTLDILNEKLFF. The CDR3, as DNA: TGTGCCAGCACCCTGGACATCCTGAATGAAAAACTGTTTTTT.

CDR3 DNA: TGTGCCAGTAGTTATGGTGCAGGCCGAAACACTGAAGCTTTCTTT. Residues: CASSYGAGRNTEAFF. The chain joins TRBV19 to TRBJ1-1, with no clear D. The CDR3 length is 15 residues. V lost 5 bases to trimming and J lost 2 bases, with 15 bases between them. CDR1 and CDR2 (germline): LNHDA, SQIVND (reference sequence).

V usage is TRBV5-6 and J usage is TRBJ1-2; TRBD1 matches 7 bases. Germline lookup yields CDR1 SGHDT and CDR2 YYEEEE. This CDR3 has 13 amino acids. The V gene end was trimmed by 5 bases and the J gene end by 4 bases; junction bases not matched to a gene: 5. The CDR3 sequence: CASSHDRVYGYTF. The CDR3 nucleotides read TGTGCCAGCAGTCATGACAGGGTCTATGGCTACACCTTC.

The chain recombines TRBV18 with TRBJ2-7; TRBD1 is a possible D gene (6 bases). CDR3 length equals 13 residues. Trimming shortened V by 8 bases and J by 4 bases, and 15 bases separated the two germline ends. CDR1 and CDR2 from the germline V gene are KGHSH and LQKENI. CDR3 bases: TGTGCCAGCGGAGCAGGGGCCTCTTACGAGCAGTACTTC. Translating gives CASGAGASYEQYF.

V gene TRBV28 combines with J gene TRBJ1-5; weak D call: TRBD1 (5 bases). From germline, CDR1 is MDHEN and CDR2 SYDVKM. V was cut by 6 bases and J by 4 bases, with 10 bases left in between. The length of the CDR3 is 13 residues. CDR3 sequence: CASRLQGNQPQHF. The CDR3 coding sequence is TGTGCCAGCAGACTCCAGGGTAATCAGCCCCAGCATTTT.

This chain joins TRBV30 and TRBJ2-7, with D perhaps matching TRBD1 (6 bases). CDR3 size: 11 residues. V dropped 6 bases and J dropped 6 bases, with 12 bases sitting between them. Germline V gene lookup returns CDR1 GTSNPN and CDR2 SVGIG (reference sequence). The CDR3 nucleotides read TGTGCCTGCAGGGGCTTGAGCGAGCAGTACTTC. Translating it yields CACRGLSEQYF.

The chain carries TRBV6-2 or TRBV6-3 and TRBJ2-1; a possible D gene is TRBD2 (5 bases). V shed 6 bases and J shed 9 bases, with 9 bases lying between them. The germline CDR1 and CDR2 sequences are MNHEY and SVGEGT. CDR3 length: 11 amino acids. The CDR3 region is CASSIEGEQFF. CDR3 DNA: TGTGCCAGCAGCATAGAGGGTGAGCAGTTCTTC.

This clone was seen only a few times. The V gene is TRBV5-1, the J gene TRBJ2-3, with TRBD1 matching over 9 bases. Germline V lookup: CDR1 SGHRS, CDR2 YFSETQ. The J segment lost 1 base and the V segment lost 4 bases, leaving 4 bases of the junction unmatched. This CDR3 comprises 15 residues. CDR3 protein: CASSQQGAGTDTQYF. CDR3 nucleotide sequence: TGCGCCAGCAGCCAACAGGGGGCTGGCACAGATACGCAGTATTTT.

This chain joins TRBV5-6 and TRBJ1-3; D call uncertain. The germline V gene encodes CDR1 SGHDT and CDR2 YYEEEE. The CDR3 is 14 amino acids. Trimming left V 1 base short and J 2 bases short, with 7 bases between. CDR3 in DNA: TGTGCCAGCAGCTTGTACGGGGCTGGAAACACCATATATTTT. Amino acids: CASSLYGAGNTIYF.

The chain employs TRBV24-1 and TRBJ2-7, with 9 bases that match TRBD1. CDR3 size: 13 residues. Germline CDR1 reads KGHDR; CDR2 reads SFDVKD. The trim removed 9 bases at V and 5 bases at J, leaving 7 bases unmatched. CDR3 in amino acids: CATGPRQGDEQYF. The DNA for the CDR3 is TGTGCCACCGGCCCGAGACAGGGGGACGAGCAGTACTTC.

The gene calls are TRBV11-1 and TRBJ2-1; 8 positions match TRBD1. Germline V gives CDR1 SGHAT, CDR2 FQDESV (reference sequence). The J segment lost 5 bases and the V segment lost 3 bases, leaving 3 bases of the junction unmatched. This CDR3 comprises 14 residues. CDR3 amino acids: CASSFRGRDNEQFF. Here the CDR3 DNA reads TGTGCCAGCAGCTTCAGGGGGCGCGACAATGAGCAGTTCTTC.

This chain uses TRBV5-4 with TRBJ2-2, with TRBD2 matching over 9 bases. With V trimmed by 4 bases and J by 0 bases, 7 bases remained unmatched. The germline V gene encodes CDR1 SGHNT and CDR2 YYREEE (reference sequence). There are 17 residues in the CDR3. CDR3 in amino acids: CASSVAGGGANTGELFF. CDR3 DNA sequence: TGTGCCAGCAGCGTGGCGGGCGGGGGGGCGAACACCGGGGAGCTGTTTTTT.

The genes are TRBV29-1 and TRBJ1-5; TRBD1 aligns across 10 bases. V shed 6 bases, J shed 7 bases, and the junction held 6 bases outside the gene matches. This CDR3 contains 13 residues. Germline CDR1 and CDR2: SQVTM and ANQGSEA. CDR3 DNA sequence: TGCAGCGTCGGACAGGGGGAGAGGCAGCCCCAGCATTTT. Translation gives CSVGQGERQPQHF.

This sequence joins TRBV10-1 and TRBJ1-4; 7 positions agree with TRBD1. The CDR3 is 15 amino acids. Looked up from germline, CDR1 is WNHNN and CDR2 is SYGVQD (reference sequence). Unmatched junction bases numbered 8, after V lost 3 bases and J lost 7 bases. CDR3 DNA sequence: TGCGCCAGCAGTGAAGTTAAGGGGGCGACTGAAAAACTGTTTTTT. This codes for CASSEVKGATEKLFF.

The chain links TRBV6-1 to TRBJ2-7, with D maybe TRBD1 (5 bases). The CDR3 sequence is 15 residues long. The germline gives CDR1 MNHNS, CDR2 SASEGT. Trimming cost V 3 bases and J 3 bases, with 15 bases left between them. The CDR3 is CASSEGWGLYYEQYF. Written as DNA, the CDR3 is TGTGCCAGCAGTGAGGGTTGGGGCCTCTACTACGAGCAGTACTTC.

This clone was seen only a few times. The chain recombines TRBV29-1 with TRBJ2-2, with 11 bases lining up with TRBD1. CDR3 length: 14 amino acids. Trimming cost V 3 bases and J 6 bases; bases outside gene matches: 3. The germline gives CDR1 SQVTM, CDR2 ANQGSEA. The CDR3 is CSVEPGQGAGELFF. For the CDR3, the DNA is TGCAGCGTTGAGCCGGGACAGGGGGCCGGGGAGCTGTTTTTT.